The T cell receptor beta chain under discussion was sequenced for a study of cytomegalovirus exposure and HLA in healthy donors. The PCR used 60 Vbeta and 13 Jbeta primers. Repertoires were generated with immunoSEQ multiplex PCR, while TCRdb's copy carries only in-frame clones and drops some. The table shows around 100,000 clones, with around 80% occurring only once. The V end lost 7 bases, the J end lost 5 bases, and 20 bases lay between the germline ends. The V gene's germline CDR1 is MNHNS and CDR2 SASEGT. The CDR3 length is 15 residues. The TCR was taken from a male donor in good health and CMV-seropositive. The sample was PBMCs. The rearrangement joins TRBV6-1 to TRBJ2-5; perhaps TRBD2 as D (7 bases). Here the CDR3 reads CASTQTRGAIETQYF. CDR3 DNA: TGTGCCAGCACCCAAACCCGGGGGGCGATTGAGACCCAGTACTTC.